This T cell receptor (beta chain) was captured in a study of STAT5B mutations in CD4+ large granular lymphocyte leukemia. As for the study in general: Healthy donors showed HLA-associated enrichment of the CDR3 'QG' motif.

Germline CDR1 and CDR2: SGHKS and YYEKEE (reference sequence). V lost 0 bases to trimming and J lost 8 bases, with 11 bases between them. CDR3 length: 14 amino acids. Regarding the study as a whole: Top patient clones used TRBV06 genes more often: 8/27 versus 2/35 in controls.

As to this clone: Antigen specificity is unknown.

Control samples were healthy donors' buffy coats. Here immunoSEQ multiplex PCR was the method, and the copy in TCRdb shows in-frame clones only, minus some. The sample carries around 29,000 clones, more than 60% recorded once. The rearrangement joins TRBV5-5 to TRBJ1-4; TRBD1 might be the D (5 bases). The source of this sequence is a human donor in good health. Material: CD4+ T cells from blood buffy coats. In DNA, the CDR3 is TGTGCCAGCAGCTTGGGGGGCGTTGAAGAAAAACTGTTTTTT. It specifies CASSLGGVEEKLFF.